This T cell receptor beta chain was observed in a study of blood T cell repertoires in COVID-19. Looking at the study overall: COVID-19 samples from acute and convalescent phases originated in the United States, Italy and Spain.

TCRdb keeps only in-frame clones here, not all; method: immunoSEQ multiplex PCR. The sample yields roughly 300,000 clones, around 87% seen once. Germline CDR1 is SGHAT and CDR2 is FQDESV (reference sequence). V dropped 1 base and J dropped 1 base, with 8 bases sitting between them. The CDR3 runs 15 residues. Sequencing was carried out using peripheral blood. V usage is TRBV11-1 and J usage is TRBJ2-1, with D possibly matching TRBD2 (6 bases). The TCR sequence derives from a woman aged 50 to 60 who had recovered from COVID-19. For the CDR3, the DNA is TGTGCCAGCAGCTTAGTGGCGGGATCCTACAATGAGCAGTTCTTC. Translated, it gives CASSLVAGSYNEQFF.